These 20 T cell receptor beta chains originate from one sample sequenced in a study of identical twins' blood T cells (dated by TCRdb to between 2011 and 2013). The protocol used for the library was 5' RACE. The instrument given in TCRdb is Illumina Genome Analyzer IIx. Clones were called with MiXCR by TCRdb after fastp trimmed the public reads at Q25, and only in-frame beta chains were retained. Rows merge per CDR3 protein into single entries with the most common DNA and genes. Counted in this sample were hundreds of thousands of distinct CDR3 sequences; approximately 30% of them appeared once. Of the sample, about 6% falls within the top ten clones. Sequencing was performed on PBMCs. These receptors were taken from a woman aged 18-55 years in good health.

The chain joins TRBV10-3 to TRBJ1-3; 9 bases are shared with TRBD1. Germline V gene lookup returns CDR1 ENHRY and CDR2 SYGVKD. Trimming took 6 bases from V and 4 from J; bases not matched to a gene: 7. This CDR3 has 15 residues. CDR3 amino acids: CAIRKDRGTGNTIYF. The CDR3 nucleotides read TGTGCCATCAGGAAGGACAGGGGAACGGGAAACACCATATATTTT.

The rearrangement joins TRBV29-1 to TRBJ2-3; D not resolved. The V gene lost 4 bases and the J gene lost 0 bases, with 14 bases spanning the gap. This CDR3 region has 15 residues. Germline V lookup: CDR1 SQVTM, CDR2 ANQGSEA. CDR3 coding DNA: TGCAGCGTTGCCCCGGACGGGTTTAGCACAGATACGCAGTATTTT. Encoded protein: CSVAPDGFSTDTQYF.

This clonotype came up a few times. The chain links TRBV14 to TRBJ1-3; a weak D match, TRBD1 (6 bases). The length of the CDR3 is 14 residues. Trimming pared 5 bases from V and 8 bases from J, leaving 16 bases between. Germline-derived CDR1 and CDR2 are SGHDN and FVKESK. The CDR3 region has the DNA TGTGCCAGCAGCTCCGGGACATTTCCCGACACCATATATTTT. Translating it yields CASSSGTFPDTIYF. The full variable domain, with the rest looked up from reference TRBV14 and TRBJ1-3, is EAGVTQFPSHSVIEKGQTVTLRCDPISGHDNLYWYRRVMGKEIKFLLHFVKESKQDESGMPNNRFLAERTGGTYSTLKVQPAELEDSGVYFCASSSGTFPDTIYFGEGSWLTVV.

This clonotype occurred a few times. The genes are TRBV27 and TRBJ1-4; D not resolved. V was trimmed by 3 bases and J by 4 bases, leaving 15 bases between them. The CDR3 sequence is 16 residues long. CDR1 is MNHEY and CDR2 is SMNVEV in the germline V gene (reference sequence). This chain's CDR3 is CASSLRLGQYNEKLFF. The CDR3 DNA is TGTGCCAGCAGTTTGCGCCTAGGGCAGTATAATGAAAAACTGTTTTTT.

The rearrangement links TRBV2 to TRBJ2-3, with D possibly being TRBD2 (6 bases). Germline-derived CDR1 and CDR2 are SNHLY and FYNNEI. CDR3 length: 13 residues. V was clipped by 6 bases and J by 11 bases, with 18 bases between them. The CDR3 is CASRGWSGLVQYF. The DNA for the CDR3 is TGTGCCAGCAGGGGATGGAGCGGGCTAGTGCAGTATTTT.

This clonotype was counted a few times. This rearrangement joins TRBV20-1 to TRBJ2-7; D gene ambiguous. Trimming removed 3 bases at V and 0 bases at J, with 18 bases between. The CDR3 has 16 amino acids. Germline V gives CDR1 DFQATT, CDR2 SNEGSKA (reference sequence). The CDR3 is CSARKLQLPSSYEQYF. CDR3 DNA sequence: TGCAGTGCTAGGAAACTTCAACTTCCCAGCTCCTACGAGCAGTACTTC.

This clonotype was observed a few times. The chain has TRBV29-1 and TRBJ1-4; D gene uncertain. V was trimmed by 7 bases and J by 4 bases, leaving 7 bases between them. CDR1 and CDR2 from the germline V gene are SQVTM and ANQGSEA. This CDR3 spans 11 amino acids. The CDR3 nucleotides read TGCAGCGGGCAGGTTAATGAAAAACTGTTTTTT. Its protein product is CSGQVNEKLFF.

This clonotype was recorded many times. The CDR3 is CASSSGSSYNEQFF. For the CDR3, the DNA is TGTGCCAGCAGTAGCGGGAGTTCGTACAATGAGCAGTTCTTC. J is TRBJ2-1 and V is TRBV9, with 9 bases aligning to TRBD2. The CDR3 sequence is 14 residues long. The germline V gene encodes CDR1 SGDLS and CDR2 YYNGEE. V trimming: 5 bases; J trimming: 4 bases; junction bases outside the gene matches: 4.

The V and J genes are TRBV19 and TRBJ1-5, with D unresolved. This CDR3 is 14 amino acids long. Germline CDR1 LNHDA, CDR2 SQIVND (reference sequence). Trimming took off 5 bases at V and 5 bases at J, with 13 bases between the two ends. CDR3 region: CASSPQTVYQPQHF. The DNA for the CDR3 is TGTGCCAGTAGTCCCCAGACGGTTTATCAGCCCCAGCATTTT.

This clonotype has a handful of counts. The chain joins TRBV24-1 to TRBJ2-7; D is undetermined. The ends were cut back, 2 bases at V and 6 bases at J, with 16 bases in the middle. The CDR3 is 15 amino acids. Germline-derived CDR1 and CDR2 are KGHDR and SFDVKD. CDR3 loop: CATSDSRRHPSEQYF. The CDR3 bases are TGTGCCACCAGTGATTCAAGAAGGCATCCTAGCGAGCAGTACTTC.

The chain is built from TRBV3-1 and TRBJ1-5; D unresolved. The V end was cut by 0 bases, the J end by 2 bases, with 8 bases between. CDR3 size: 15 residues. Germline V CDR1 and CDR2: LGHDT, YNNKEL (reference sequence). Written as DNA, the CDR3 is TGTGCCAGCAGCCAAGATGTAAGGGGCAATCAGCCCCAGCATTTT. Its translation: CASSQDVRGNQPQHF.

This clonotype was counted only a few times. The rearrangement uses TRBV5-1 and TRBJ1-1; possibly TRBD1 for D (5 bases). Looked up from germline, CDR1 is SGHRS and CDR2 is YFSETQ. CDR3 length: 14 residues. Trimming left V 1 base short and J 4 bases short, with 11 bases between. CDR3 in amino acids: CASSLLRGSTEAFF. CDR3 DNA: TGCGCCAGCAGCTTGCTGAGGGGTAGCACTGAAGCTTTCTTT.

The V call is TRBV27, the J call TRBJ1-4, with TRBD1 matching over 7 bases. Germline V gene lookup returns CDR1 MNHEY and CDR2 SMNVEV (reference sequence). This CDR3 region has 14 residues. V gave up 6 bases and J gave up 8 bases; unmatched junction bases: 9. The CDR3 sequence is CASSPDRDSEKLFF. The CDR3 nucleotides are TGTGCCAGCAGCCCCGACAGGGACTCCGAAAAACTGTTTTTT.

V gene TRBV20-1 combines with J gene TRBJ2-2, with 8 bases fitting TRBD1. Per germline, CDR1 DFQATT and CDR2 SNEGSKA (reference sequence). This CDR3 comprises 14 residues. V shed 3 bases, J shed 8 bases, and the junction held 8 bases outside the gene matches. In DNA, the CDR3 is TGCAGTGCTAGGACCGGGACAGGCTTGGGGGAGCTGTTTTTT. Encoded protein: CSARTGTGLGELFF.

The V call is TRBV5-1, the J call TRBJ2-7; TRBD1 might be the D (6 bases). Per the germline V gene, CDR1 is SGHRS and CDR2 is YFSETQ. The CDR3 has 15 residues. V was cut by 5 bases and J by 4 bases, with 19 bases left in between. In DNA, the CDR3 is TGCGCCAGCAGTTCCTCGTTTTCAGGGGTATACGAGCAGTACTTC. Residues: CASSSSFSGVYEQYF.

This rearrangement joins TRBV6-6 to TRBJ1-1; no clear D. The CDR3 sequence is 14 residues long. Germline values: CDR1 MNHNY, CDR2 SVGAGI (reference sequence). The V end lost 4 bases, the J end lost 4 bases, and 13 bases lay between the germline ends. CDR3 residues: CASSWEVRGTEAFF. The CDR3 nucleotides read TGTGCCAGCAGTTGGGAAGTTCGGGGCACTGAAGCTTTCTTT.

A word on this clonotype: This sequence may be a read error, since a much larger clone differs from it by one base. The chain has TRBV2 and TRBJ1-5; D gene uncertain. CDR1 and CDR2 from the germline V gene are SNHLY and FYNNEI. V was trimmed by 6 bases and J by 1 base, leaving 10 bases between them. The CDR3 runs to 14 residues. The CDR3 protein is CASRGYPSNQPQHF. CDR3 sequence (DNA): TGTGCCAGCAGGGGGTACCCCAGCAATCAGCCCCAGCATTTT.

The V and J genes are TRBV5-5 and TRBJ2-2; D perhaps matches TRBD2 (6 bases). This CDR3 region has 15 residues. V lost 2 bases, J lost 0 bases, and 8 bases lay in between. Germline V gene lookup returns CDR1 SGHKS and CDR2 YYEKEE (reference sequence). The CDR3 nucleotides are TGTGCCAGCAGCTTCGGGGGATCGAACACCGGGGAGCTGTTTTTT. Its translation is CASSFGGSNTGELFF.

This clonotype was detected only a few times. This rearrangement joins TRBV7-9 to TRBJ2-2; D possibly corresponds to TRBD1 (6 bases). Germline assignment: CDR1 SEHNR and CDR2 FQNEAQ (reference sequence). Between the trimmed V and J ends, which lost 5 bases and 3 bases, there was a span of 10 bases. The CDR3 is 14 residues long. The CDR3 DNA sequence: TGTGCCAGCAGCAAACAGGGATACACCGGGGAGCTGTTTTTT. It yields the protein CASSKQGYTGELFF.

This clonotype was seen a handful of times. The rearrangement joins TRBV28 to TRBJ1-5, with D tentatively TRBD1 (5 bases). V dropped 7 bases and J dropped 2 bases, with 18 bases sitting between them. The CDR3 length is 16 residues. Germline values: CDR1 MDHEN, CDR2 SYDVKM. The CDR3 coding sequence is TGTGCCAGCAATCTCCGCGGGGCGGTCGGCAATCAGCCCCAGCATTTT. Protein product: CASNLRGAVGNQPQHF.